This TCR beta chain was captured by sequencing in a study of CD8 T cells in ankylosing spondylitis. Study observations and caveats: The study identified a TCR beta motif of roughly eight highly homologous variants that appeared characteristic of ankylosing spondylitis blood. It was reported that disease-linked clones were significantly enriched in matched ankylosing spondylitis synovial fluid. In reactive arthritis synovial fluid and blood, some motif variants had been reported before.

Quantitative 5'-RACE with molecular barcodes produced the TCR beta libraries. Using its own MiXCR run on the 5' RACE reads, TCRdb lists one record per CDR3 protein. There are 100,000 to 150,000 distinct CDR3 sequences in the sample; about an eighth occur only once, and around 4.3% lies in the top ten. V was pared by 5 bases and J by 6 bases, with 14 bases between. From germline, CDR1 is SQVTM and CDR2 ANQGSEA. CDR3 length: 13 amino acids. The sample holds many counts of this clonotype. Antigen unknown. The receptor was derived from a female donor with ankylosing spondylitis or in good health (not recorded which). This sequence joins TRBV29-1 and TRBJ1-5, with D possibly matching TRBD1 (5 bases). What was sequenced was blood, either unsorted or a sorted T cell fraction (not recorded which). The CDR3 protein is CSVSMGGSQPQHF. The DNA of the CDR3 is TGCAGCGTTTCAATGGGGGGAAGTCAGCCCCAGCATTTT.